Given below is one TCR beta chain in context. These data are taken from a study of T cell changes during pregnancy in multiple sclerosis. Sequencing used immunoSEQ multiplex PCR; TCRdb keeps in-frame clones, though not all of them. The sample consists of tens of thousands of clones, approximately 91% of them appearing once. The germline V gene encodes CDR1 MNHEY and CDR2 SVGAGI. V was clipped by 2 bases and J by 2 bases; unmatched bases: 5. The CDR3 totals 15 residues. V is TRBV6-5 and J is TRBJ1-2; 7 nucleotides line up with TRBD1. Input material: PBMCs (not recorded whether the cells were cultured). This receptor was obtained from a female donor with multiple sclerosis, enrolled in a pregnancy study. The CDR3 nucleotides are TGTGCCAGCAGTTACAAGGGACAGATAAACTATGGCTACACCTTC. This codes for CASSYKGQINYGYTF.